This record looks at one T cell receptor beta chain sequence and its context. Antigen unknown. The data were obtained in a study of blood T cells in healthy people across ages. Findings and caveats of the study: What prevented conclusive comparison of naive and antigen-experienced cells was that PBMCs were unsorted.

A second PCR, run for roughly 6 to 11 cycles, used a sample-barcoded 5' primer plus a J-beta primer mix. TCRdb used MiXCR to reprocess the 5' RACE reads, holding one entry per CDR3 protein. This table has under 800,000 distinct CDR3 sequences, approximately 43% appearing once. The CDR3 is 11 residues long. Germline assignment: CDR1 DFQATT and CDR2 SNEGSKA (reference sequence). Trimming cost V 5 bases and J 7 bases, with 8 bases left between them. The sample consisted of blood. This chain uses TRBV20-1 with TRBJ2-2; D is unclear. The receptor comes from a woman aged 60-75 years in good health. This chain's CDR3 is CSAYPGGELFF. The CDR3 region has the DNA TGCAGTGCTTACCCTGGCGGGGAGCTGTTTTTT.